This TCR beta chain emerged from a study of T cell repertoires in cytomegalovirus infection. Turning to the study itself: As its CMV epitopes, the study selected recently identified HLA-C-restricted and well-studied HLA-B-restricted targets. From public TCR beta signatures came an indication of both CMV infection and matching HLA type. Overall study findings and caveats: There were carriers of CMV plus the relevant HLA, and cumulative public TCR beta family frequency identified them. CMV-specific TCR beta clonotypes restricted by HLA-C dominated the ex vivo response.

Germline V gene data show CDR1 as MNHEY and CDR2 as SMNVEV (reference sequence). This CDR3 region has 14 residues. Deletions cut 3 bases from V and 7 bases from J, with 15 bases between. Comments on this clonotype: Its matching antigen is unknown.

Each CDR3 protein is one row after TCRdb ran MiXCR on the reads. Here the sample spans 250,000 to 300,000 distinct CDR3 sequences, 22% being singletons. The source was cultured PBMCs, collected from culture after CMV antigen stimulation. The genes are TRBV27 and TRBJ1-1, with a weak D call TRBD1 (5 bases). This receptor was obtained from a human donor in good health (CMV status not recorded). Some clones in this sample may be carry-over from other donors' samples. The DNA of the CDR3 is TGTGCCAGCAGTTTCTGGGGCAGGGAGGATGAAGCTTTCTTT. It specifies CASSFWGREDEAFF.